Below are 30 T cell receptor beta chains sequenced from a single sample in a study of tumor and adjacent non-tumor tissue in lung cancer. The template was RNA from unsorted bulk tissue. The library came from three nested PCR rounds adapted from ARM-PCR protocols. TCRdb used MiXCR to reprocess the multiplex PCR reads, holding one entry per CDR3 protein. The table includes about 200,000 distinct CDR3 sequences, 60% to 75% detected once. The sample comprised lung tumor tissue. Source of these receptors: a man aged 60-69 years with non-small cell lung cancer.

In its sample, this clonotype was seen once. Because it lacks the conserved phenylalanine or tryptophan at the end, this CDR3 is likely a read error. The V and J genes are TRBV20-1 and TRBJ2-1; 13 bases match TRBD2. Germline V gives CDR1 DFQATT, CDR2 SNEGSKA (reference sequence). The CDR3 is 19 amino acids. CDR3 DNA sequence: TGCAGTACTAGGGGTTGGACTAGCGGGAGTGAGGCCCGATACGAGGAGCAGTTCTTA. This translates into CSTRGWTSGSEARYEEQFL.

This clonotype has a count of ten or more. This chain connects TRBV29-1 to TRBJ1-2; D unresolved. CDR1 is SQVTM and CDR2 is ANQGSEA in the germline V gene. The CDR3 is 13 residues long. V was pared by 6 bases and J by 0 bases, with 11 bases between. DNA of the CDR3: TGCAGCGTCCCAATCGGGGCTAACTATGGCTACACCTTC. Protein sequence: CSVPIGANYGYTF. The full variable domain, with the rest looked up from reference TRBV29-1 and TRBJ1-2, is SAVISQKPSRDICQRGTSLTIQCQVDSQVTMMFWYRQQPGQSLTLIATANQGSEATYESGFVIDKFPISRPNLTFSTLTVSNMSPEDSSIYLCSVPIGANYGYTFGSGTRLTVV.

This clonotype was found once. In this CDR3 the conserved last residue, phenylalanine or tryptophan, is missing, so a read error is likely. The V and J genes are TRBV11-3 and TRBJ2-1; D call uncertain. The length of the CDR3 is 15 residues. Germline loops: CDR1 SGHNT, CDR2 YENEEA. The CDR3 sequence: CASSPLVGRWDEQFL. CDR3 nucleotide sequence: TGCGCCAGCAGCCCCTTAGTTGGGCGGTGGGATGAGCAGTTCTTA.

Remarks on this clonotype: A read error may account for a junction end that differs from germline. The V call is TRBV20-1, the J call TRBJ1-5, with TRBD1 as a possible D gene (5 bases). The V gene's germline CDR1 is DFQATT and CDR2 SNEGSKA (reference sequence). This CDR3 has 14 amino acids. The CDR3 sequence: CCARLGAKTQPQHF. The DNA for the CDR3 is TGCTGTGCTAGATTAGGGGCCAAAACTCAGCCCCAGCATTTT.

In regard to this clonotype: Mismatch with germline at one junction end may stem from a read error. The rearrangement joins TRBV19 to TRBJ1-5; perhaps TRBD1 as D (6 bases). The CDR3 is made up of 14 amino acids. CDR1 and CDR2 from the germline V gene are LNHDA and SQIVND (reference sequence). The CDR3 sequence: CVSSISDSYQPQHF. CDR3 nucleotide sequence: TGTGTCAGTAGTATATCGGACAGTTACCAGCCCCAGCATTTT.

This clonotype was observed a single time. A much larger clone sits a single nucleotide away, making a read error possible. CDR3 DNA sequence: TGTGCCAGCAGTTTAGCTGGCCTGGCCTACGAGCATTACTTC. This codes for CASSLAGLAYEHYF. The chain uses TRBV12-3 or TRBV12-4 and TRBJ2-7; D gene ambiguous. This CDR3 contains 14 residues.

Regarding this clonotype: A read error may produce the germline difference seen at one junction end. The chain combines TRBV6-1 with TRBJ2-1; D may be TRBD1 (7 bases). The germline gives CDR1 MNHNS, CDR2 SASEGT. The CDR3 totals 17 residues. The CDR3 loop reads CASSEVQGGSSHNEQFF. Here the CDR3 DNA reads TGTGCCAGCAGTGAAGTGCAGGGGGGAAGCTCCCACAATGAGCAGTTCTTC.

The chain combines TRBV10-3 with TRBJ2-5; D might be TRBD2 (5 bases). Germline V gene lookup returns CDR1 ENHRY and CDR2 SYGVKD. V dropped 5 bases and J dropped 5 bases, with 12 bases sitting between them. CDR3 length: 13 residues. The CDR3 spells CAISKRVEETQYF. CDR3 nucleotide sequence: TGTGCCATCAGTAAGAGGGTTGAGGAGACCCAGTACTTC.

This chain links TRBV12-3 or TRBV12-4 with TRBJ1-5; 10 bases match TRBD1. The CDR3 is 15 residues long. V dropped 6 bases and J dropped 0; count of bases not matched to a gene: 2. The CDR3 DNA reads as TGTGCCAGCAGCGGGACAGGGGTTAGCAATCAGCCCCAGCATTTT. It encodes CASSGTGVSNQPQHF.

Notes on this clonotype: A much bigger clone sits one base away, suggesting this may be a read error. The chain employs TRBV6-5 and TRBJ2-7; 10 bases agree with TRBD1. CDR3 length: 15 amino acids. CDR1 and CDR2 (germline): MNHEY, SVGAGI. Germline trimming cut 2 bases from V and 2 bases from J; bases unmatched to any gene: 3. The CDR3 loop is CASSYGQGGPYEQYF. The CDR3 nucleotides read TGTGCCAGCAGTTACGGACAGGGGGGTCCCTACGAGCAGTACTTC.

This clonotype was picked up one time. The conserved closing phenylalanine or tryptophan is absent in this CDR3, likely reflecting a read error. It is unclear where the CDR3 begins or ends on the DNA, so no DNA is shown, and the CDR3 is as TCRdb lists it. CDR3 sequence: CASSYIGEPFL. This sequence joins TRBV6-6 and TRBJ2-2. Germline V CDR1 and CDR2: MNHNY, SVGAGI (reference sequence). The CDR3 is 11 amino acids in total, end residues counted.

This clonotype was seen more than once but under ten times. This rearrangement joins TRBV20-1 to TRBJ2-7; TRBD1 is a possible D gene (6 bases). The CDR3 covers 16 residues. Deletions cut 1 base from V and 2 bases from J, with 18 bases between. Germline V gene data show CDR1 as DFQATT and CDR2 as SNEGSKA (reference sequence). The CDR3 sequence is CSARGLAGAETYEQYF. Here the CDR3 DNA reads TGCAGTGCTAGAGGTTTGGCAGGGGCGGAGACCTACGAGCAGTACTTC.

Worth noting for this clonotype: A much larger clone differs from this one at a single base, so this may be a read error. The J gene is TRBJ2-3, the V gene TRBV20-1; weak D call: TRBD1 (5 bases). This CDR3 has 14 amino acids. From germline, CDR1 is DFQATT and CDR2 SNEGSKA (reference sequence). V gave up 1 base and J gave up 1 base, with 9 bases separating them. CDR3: CSARGAGRTDTQYF. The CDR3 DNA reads TGCAGTGCTAGAGGGGCAGGGCGCACAGATACGCAGTATTTT.

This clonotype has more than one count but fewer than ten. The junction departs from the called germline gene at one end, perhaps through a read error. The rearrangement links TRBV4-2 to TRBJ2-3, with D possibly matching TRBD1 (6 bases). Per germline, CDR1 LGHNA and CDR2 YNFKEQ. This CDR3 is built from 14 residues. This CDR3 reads CASSPVRGMDTKYF. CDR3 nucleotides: TGTGCCAGCAGCCCCGTTAGGGGGATGGATACGAAGTATTTT.

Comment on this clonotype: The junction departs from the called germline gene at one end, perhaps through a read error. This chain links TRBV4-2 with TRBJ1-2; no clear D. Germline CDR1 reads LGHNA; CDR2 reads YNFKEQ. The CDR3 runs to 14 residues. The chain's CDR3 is CTSSQEGLSYGYTF. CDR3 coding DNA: TGTACCAGTAGCCAAGAAGGGCTGAGCTATGGCTACACCTTC.

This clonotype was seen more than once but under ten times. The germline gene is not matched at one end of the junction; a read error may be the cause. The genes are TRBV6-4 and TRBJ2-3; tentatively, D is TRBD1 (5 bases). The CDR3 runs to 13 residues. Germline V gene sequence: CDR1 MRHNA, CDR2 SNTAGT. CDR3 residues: CASSDSSRDTQYF. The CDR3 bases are TGTGCCAGCAGTGACTCCAGCAGGGATACGCAATATTTT.

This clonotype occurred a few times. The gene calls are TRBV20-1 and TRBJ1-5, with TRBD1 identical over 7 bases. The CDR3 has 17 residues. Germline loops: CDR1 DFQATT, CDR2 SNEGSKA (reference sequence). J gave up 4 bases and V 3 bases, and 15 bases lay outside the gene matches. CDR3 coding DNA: TGCAGTGCTAGGGGACAGTCAAGAAGGGGACCTAATCAGCCCCAGCATTTT. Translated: CSARGQSRRGPNQPQHF.

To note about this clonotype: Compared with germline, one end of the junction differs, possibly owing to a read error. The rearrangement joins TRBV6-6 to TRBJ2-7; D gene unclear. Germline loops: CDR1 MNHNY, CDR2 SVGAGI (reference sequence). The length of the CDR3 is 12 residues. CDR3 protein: CVSSWVGYEQYF. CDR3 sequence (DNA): TGTGTCAGCAGTTGGGTCGGCTACGAGCAGTACTTC.

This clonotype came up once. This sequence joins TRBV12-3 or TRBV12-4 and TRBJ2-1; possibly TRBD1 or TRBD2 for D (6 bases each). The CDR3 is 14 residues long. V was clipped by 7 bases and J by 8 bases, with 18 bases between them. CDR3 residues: CASTKTNGGDEQFF. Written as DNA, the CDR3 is TGTGCCAGCACCAAGACTAACGGGGGCGATGAGCAGTTCTTC.

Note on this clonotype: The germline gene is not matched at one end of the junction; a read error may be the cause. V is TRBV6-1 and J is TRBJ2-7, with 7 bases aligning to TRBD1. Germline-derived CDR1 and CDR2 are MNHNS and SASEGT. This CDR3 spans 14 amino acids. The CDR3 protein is CASSEGDSSYAQYF. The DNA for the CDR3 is TGTGCCAGCAGTGAGGGGGACAGCTCCTACGCGCAGTACTTC.

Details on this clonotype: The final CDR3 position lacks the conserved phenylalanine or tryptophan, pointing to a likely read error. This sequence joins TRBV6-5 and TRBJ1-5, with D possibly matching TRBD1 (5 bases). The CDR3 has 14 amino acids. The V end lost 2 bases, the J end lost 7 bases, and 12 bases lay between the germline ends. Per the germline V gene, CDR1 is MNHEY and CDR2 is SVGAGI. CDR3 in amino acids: CASSYGGSGQPQHC. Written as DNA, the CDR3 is TGTGCCAGCAGTTACGGGGGGTCAGGACAGCCCCAGCATTGT.

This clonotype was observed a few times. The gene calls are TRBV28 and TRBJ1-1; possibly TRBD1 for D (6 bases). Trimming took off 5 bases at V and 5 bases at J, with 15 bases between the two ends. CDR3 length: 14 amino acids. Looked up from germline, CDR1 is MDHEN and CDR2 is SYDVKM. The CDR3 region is CASSPGQRRTEAFF. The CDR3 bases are TGTGCCAGCAGTCCCGGACAGAGACGGACTGAAGCTTTCTTT.

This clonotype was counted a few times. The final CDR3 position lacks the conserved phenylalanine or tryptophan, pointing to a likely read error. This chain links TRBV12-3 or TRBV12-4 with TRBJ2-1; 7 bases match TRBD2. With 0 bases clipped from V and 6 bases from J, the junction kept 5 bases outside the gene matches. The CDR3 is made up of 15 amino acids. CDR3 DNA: TGTGCCAGCAGTTTAGCCCTGGCGGGAGTCAATGAGCAGTTCTTA. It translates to CASSLALAGVNEQFL.

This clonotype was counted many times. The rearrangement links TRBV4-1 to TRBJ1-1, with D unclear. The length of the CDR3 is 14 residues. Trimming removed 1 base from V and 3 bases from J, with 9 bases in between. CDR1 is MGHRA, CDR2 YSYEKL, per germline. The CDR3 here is CASSQGRSYTEAFF. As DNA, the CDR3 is TGCGCCAGCAGCCAAGGCAGGTCATACACTGAAGCTTTCTTT.

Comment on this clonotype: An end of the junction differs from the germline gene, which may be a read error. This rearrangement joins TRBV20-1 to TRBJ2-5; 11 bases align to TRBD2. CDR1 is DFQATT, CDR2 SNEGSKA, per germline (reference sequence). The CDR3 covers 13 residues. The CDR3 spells CSSKDSGRETRYF. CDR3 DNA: TGCAGTTCTAAGGATAGCGGGAGGGAGACCCGGTACTTC.

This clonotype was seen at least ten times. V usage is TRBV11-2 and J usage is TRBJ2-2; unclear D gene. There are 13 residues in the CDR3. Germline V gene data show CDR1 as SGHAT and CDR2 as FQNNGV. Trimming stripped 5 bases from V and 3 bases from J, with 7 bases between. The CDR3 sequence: CASSDQYTGELFF. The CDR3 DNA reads TGTGCCAGCAGCGATCAGTACACCGGGGAGCTGTTTTTT. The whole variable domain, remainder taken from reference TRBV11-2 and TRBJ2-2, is EAGVAQSPRYKIIEKRQSVAFWCNPISGHATLYWYQQILGQGPKLLIQFQNNGVVDDSQLPKDRFSAERLKGVDSTLKIQPAKLEDSAVYLCASSDQYTGELFFGEGSRLTVL.

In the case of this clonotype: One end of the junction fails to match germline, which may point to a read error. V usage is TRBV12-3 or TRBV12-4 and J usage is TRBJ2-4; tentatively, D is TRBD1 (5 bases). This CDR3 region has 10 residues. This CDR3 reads CANPADILYF. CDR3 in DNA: TGTGCCAACCCGGCGGACATTCTGTACTTC.

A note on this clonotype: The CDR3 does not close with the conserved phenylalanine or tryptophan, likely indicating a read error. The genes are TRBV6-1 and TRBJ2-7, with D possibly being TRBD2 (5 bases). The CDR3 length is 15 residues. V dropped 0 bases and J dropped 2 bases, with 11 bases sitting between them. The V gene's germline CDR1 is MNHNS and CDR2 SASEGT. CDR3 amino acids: CASSEARVYPYEQYL. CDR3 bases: TGTGCCAGCAGTGAAGCGAGGGTCTACCCCTACGAGCAGTACCTA.

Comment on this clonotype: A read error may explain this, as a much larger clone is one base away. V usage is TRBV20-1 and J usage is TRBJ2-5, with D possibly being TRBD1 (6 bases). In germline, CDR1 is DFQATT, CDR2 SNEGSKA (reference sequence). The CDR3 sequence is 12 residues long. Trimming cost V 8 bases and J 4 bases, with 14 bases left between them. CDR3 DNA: TGCAGTACTATACAGGGATCAGAGACCCAGTACTTC. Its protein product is CSTIQGSETQYF.

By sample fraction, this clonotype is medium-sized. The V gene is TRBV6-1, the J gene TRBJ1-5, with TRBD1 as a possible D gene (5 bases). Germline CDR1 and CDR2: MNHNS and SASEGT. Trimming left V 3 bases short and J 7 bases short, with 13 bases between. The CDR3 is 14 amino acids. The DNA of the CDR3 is TGTGCCAGCAGTGATAGGGGAGCGGGCCAGCCCCAGCATTTT. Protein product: CASSDRGAGQPQHF.